This T cell receptor beta chain was documented in a study of blood T cells in healthy people across ages. Through a sample-barcoded 5' primer and a J-beta primer mix, a second PCR was run for roughly 6 to 12 cycles. TCRdb itself ran the 5' RACE reads through MiXCR, one entry per CDR3 protein. The sample lists about 640,000 distinct CDR3 sequences; 40% to 45% were seen once. The germline CDR1 and CDR2 sequences are SGHTA and FQGNSA. There are 14 residues in the CDR3. J gave up 3 bases and V 6 bases, and 4 bases lay outside the gene matches. This receptor was taken from a man of 80 years or more in good health. The rearrangement links TRBV7-2 to TRBJ2-7, with 11 bases aligning to TRBD2. The sample consisted of blood. The chain's CDR3 is CASSHSGGVYEQYF. DNA of the CDR3: TGTGCCAGCAGTCATAGCGGGGGGGTCTACGAGCAGTACTTC.